This TCR beta chain was obtained from a study of T cells after yellow fever vaccination. Of note for this clonotype: Its target is unknown.

TCRdb redid the calling of the 5' RACE reads with MiXCR, one entry per CDR3 protein. The table records around 320,000 distinct CDR3 sequences, around a tenth of them present only once. The study, taken as a whole, reports: Though weaker, the secondary response peaked faster, on day 5 versus 15. Contamination by abundant bulk-population clonotypes could be present in FACS-sorted repertoires. Clonotypes appearing in both CD4 and CD8 compartments existed, and their share was small.

Sample: CD4+ T cells sorted from PBMCs, taken 45 days after the yellow fever booster vaccination. This receptor was identified in a young man who received the YFV17D yellow fever vaccine.

Here the CDR3 DNA reads TGTGCCAGCAGCTTAGCGTCAATAACCGCGGGAGGCTACACCTTC. It yields the protein CASSLASITAGGYTF. The J gene is TRBJ1-2, the V gene TRBV7-2; the D is unclear. This CDR3 spans 15 amino acids. The germline gives CDR1 SGHTA, CDR2 FQGNSA. With 0 bases removed from V and 8 bases from J, the gap between germline ends came to 16 bases.